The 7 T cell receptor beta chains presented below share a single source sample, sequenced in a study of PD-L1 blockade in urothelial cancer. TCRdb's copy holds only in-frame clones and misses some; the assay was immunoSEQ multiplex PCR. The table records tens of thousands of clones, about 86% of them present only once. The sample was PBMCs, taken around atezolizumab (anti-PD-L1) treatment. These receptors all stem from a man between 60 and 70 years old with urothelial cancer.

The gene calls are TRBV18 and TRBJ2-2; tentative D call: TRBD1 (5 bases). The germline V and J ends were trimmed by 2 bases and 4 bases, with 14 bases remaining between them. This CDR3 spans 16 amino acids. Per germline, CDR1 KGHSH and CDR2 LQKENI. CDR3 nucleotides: TGTGCCAGCTCACCAATGTCGCGACAGTCCACCGGGGAGCTGTTTTTT. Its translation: CASSPMSRQSTGELFF.

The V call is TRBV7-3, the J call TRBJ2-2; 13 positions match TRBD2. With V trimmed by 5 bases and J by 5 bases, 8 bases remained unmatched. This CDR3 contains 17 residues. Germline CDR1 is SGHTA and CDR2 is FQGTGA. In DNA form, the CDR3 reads TGTGCCAGCAGCCCGCAGACGGGACTAGCGGGAACCGGGGAGCTGTTTTTT. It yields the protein CASSPQTGLAGTGELFF.

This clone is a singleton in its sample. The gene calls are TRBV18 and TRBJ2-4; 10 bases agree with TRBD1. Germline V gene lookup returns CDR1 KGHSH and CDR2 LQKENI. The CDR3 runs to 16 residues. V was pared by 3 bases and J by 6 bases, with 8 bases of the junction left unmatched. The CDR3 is CASSPSGTGDRNIQYF. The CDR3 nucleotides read TGTGCCAGCTCACCCTCCGGGACAGGGGATCGAAACATTCAGTACTTC.

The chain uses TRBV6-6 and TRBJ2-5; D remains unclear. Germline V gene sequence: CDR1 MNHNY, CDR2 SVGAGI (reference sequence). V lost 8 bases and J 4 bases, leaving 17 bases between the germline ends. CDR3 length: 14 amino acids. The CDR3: CASGHQNTGETQYF. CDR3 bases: TGTGCCAGCGGTCACCAGAATACGGGAGAGACCCAGTACTTC.

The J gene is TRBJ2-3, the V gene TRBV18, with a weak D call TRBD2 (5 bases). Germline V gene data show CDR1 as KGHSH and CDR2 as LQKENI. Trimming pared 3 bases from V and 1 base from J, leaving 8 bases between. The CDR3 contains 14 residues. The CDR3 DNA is TGTGCCAGCTCACCTATCGGGGGCACAGATACGCAGTATTTT. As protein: CASSPIGGTDTQYF. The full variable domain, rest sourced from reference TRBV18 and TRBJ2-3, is NAGVMQNPRHLVRRRGQEARLRCSPMKGHSHVYWYRQLPEEGLKFMVYLQKENIIDESGMPKERFSAEFPKEGPSILRIQQVVRGDSAAYFCASSPIGGTDTQYFGPGTRLTVL.

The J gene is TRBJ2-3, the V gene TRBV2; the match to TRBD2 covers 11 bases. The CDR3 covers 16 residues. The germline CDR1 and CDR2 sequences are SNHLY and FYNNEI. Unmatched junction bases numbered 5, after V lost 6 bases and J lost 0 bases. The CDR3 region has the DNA TGTGCCAGCAGCCCGGGACTAGCGGTTAGCACAGATACGCAGTATTTT. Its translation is CASSPGLAVSTDTQYF.

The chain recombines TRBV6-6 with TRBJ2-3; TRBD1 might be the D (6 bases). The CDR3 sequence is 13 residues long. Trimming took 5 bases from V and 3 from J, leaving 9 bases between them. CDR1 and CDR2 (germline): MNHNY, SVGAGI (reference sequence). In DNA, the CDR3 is TGTGCCAGCAGTAGAACAGGGACAGATACGCAGTATTTT. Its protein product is CASSRTGTDTQYF.